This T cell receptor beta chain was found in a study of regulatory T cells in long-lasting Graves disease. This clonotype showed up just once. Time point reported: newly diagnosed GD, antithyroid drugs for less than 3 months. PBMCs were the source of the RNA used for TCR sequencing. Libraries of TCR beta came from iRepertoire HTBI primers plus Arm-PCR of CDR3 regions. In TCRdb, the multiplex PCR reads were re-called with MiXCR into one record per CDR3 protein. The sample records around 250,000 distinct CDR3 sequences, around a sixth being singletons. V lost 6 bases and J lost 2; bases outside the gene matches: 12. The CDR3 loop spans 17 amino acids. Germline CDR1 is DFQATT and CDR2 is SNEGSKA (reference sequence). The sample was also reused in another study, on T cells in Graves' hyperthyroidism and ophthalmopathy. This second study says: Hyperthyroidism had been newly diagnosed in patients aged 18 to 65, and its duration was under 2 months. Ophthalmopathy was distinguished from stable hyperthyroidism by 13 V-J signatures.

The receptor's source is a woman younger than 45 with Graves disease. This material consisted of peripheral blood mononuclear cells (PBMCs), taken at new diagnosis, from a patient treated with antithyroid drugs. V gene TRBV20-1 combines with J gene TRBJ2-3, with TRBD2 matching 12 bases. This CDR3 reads CSATILTSGGFTDTQYF. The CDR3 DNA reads TGCAGTGCCACGATCCTGACTAGCGGGGGATTCACAGATACGCAGTATTTT.